The TCR beta chain described here comes from a study of memory CD8 T cells in hepatitis C reinfection. This sample's time point: peak reinfection, 3 to 8 weeks after reinfection detection. The sorted cells went straight to TCR sequencing with no prior in vitro expansion. A couple of donors provided sorted CD3+ CD8+ CD45RO- naive CD8 T cells at all three reinfection time points. V lost 5 bases to trimming and J lost 8 bases, with 29 bases between them. The CDR3 has 18 amino acids. The V gene's germline CDR1 is SEHNR and CDR2 FQNEAQ (reference sequence). The method was immunoSEQ multiplex PCR; TCRdb's version includes in-frame clones alone and lacks a portion of them. The sample gives 35,000 to 55,000 clones, 85% to 90% of which show up once; more than 0.95% is in the top ten.

The sequence was collected from a man aged 18 to 29 with hepatitis C virus infection. The sequencing sample was made of naive CD8+ T cells sorted from blood. The V gene is TRBV7-9, the J gene TRBJ2-3; tentatively, D is TRBD2 (6 bases). As DNA, the CDR3 is TGTGCCAGCAGCACAGCGGGCGGGTCCTCTCAGGGACGACGTACGCAGTATTTT. Amino acid sequence: CASSTAGGSSQGRRTQYF.